This entry is about one T cell receptor (beta chain). Germline values: CDR1 MGHRA, CDR2 YSYEKL. Trimming took 4 bases from V and 7 from J; bases not matched to a gene: 12. The CDR3 is made up of 16 amino acids. Time point in this sample: peripheral blood 6 weeks after treatment start. There were between 1 and 8 samples from each patient, taken pretreatment and on-treatment. These data originate in a study of PD-L1 blockade in urothelial cancer. Study-wide background: Males with bladder-origin urothelial cancer made up about 90% of the roughly 29 patients. Patients had been given 0 to 3 earlier chemotherapy regimens.

PCRs each included synthetic TCR analog templates spiked in. Repertoires were generated with immunoSEQ multiplex PCR, while TCRdb's copy carries only in-frame clones and drops some. In the table there are roughly 32,000 clones, around 89% of which are singletons. This clonotype was obtained from a man older than 75 with urothelial cancer. The material was PBMCs, obtained around atezolizumab (anti-PD-L1) treatment. The chain links TRBV4-1 to TRBJ2-2, with 7 positions matching TRBD2. The DNA of the CDR3 is TGCGCCAGCAGCCGCCTAAGCGGGGTTTTTGGCGGGGAGCTGTTTTTT. As protein: CASSRLSGVFGGELFF.